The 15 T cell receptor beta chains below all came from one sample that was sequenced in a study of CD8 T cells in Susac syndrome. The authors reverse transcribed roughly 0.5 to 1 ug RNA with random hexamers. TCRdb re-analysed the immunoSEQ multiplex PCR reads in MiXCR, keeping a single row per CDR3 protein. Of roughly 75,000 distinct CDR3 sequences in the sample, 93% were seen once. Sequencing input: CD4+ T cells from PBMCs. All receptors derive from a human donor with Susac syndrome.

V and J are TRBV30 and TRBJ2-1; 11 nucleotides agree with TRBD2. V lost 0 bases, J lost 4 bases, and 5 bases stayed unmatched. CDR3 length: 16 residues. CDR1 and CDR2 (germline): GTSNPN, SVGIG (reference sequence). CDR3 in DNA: TGTGCCTGGAGTGTAGGGTCTAGCGGGAGGTACAATGAGCAGTTCTTC. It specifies CAWSVGSSGRYNEQFF.

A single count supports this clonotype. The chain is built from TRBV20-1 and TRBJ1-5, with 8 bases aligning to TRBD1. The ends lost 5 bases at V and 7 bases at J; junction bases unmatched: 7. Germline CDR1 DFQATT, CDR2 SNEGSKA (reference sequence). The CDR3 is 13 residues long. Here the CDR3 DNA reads TGCAGTGCTCCCCAGGGGGCCGGCCAGCCCCAGCATTTT. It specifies CSAPQGAGQPQHF.

This chain's CDR3 is CASSYRFRGSYNSPLHF. The CDR3 DNA is TGTGCCAGCAGTTACCGATTCAGGGGATCCTATAATTCACCCCTCCACTTT. This chain uses TRBV6-5 with TRBJ1-6; D perhaps matches TRBD1 (6 bases). The CDR3 has 17 residues. V dropped 2 bases and J dropped 1 base, with 12 bases sitting between them. CDR1 is MNHEY, CDR2 SVGAGI, per germline.

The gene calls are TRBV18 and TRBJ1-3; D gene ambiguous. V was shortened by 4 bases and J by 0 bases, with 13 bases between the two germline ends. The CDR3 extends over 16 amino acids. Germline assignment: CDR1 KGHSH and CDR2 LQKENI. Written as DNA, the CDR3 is TGTGCCAGCTCACGGTTGAGGTCGGACTCTGGAAACACCATATATTTT. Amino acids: CASSRLRSDSGNTIYF. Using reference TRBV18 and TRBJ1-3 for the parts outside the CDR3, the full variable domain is NAGVMQNPRHLVRRRGQEARLRCSPMKGHSHVYWYRQLPEEGLKFMVYLQKENIIDESGMPKERFSAEFPKEGPSILRIQQVVRGDSAAYFCASSRLRSDSGNTIYFGEGSWLTVV.

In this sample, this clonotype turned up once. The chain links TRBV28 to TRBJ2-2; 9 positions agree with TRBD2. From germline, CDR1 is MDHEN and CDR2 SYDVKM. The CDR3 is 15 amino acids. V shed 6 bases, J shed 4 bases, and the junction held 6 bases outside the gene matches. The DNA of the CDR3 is TGTGCCAGCAGACTCACTAGCGGGTTCACCGGGGAGCTGTTTTTT. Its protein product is CASRLTSGFTGELFF.

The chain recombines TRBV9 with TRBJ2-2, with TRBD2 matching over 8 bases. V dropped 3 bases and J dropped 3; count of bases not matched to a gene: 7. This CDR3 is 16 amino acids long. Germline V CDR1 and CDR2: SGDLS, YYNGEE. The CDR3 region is CASSETGTSDTGELFF. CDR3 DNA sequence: TGTGCCAGCAGCGAAACCGGGACTAGTGACACCGGGGAGCTGTTTTTT. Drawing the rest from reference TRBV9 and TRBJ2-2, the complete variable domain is DSGVTQTPKHLITATGQRVTLRCSPRSGDLSVYWYQQSLDQGLQFLIQYYNGEERAKGNILERFSAQQFPDLHSELNLSSLELGDSALYFCASSETGTSDTGELFFGEGSRLTVL.

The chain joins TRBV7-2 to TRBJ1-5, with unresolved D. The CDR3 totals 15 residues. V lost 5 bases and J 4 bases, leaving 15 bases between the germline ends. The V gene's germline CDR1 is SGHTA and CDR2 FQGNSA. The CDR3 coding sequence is TGTGCCAGCAGCCCCCCGGTCTCCGGTAATCAGCCCCAGCATTTT. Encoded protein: CASSPPVSGNQPQHF.

Here the CDR3 reads CASSQDPGPPYLEQFF. In DNA, the CDR3 is TGCGCCAGCAGCCAAGATCCCGGGCCCCCGTATCTTGAGCAGTTCTTC. This sequence joins TRBV4-1 and TRBJ2-1; no clear D gene. Trimming left V 0 bases short and J 9 bases short, with 18 bases between. The CDR3 is 16 residues long. Germline CDR1 and CDR2: MGHRA and YSYEKL.

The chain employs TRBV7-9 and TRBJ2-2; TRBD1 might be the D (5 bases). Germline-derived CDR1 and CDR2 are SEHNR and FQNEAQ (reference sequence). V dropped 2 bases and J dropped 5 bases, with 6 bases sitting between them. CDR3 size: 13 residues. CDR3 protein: CASSLKGTGELFF. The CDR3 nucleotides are TGTGCCAGCAGCTTAAAGGGGACCGGGGAGCTGTTTTTT. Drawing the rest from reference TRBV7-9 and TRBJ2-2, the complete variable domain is DTGVSQNPRHKITKRGQNVTFRCDPISEHNRLYWYRQTLGQGPEFLTYFQNEAQLEKSRLLSDRFSAERPKGSFSTLEIQRTEQGDSAMYLCASSLKGTGELFFGEGSRLTVL.

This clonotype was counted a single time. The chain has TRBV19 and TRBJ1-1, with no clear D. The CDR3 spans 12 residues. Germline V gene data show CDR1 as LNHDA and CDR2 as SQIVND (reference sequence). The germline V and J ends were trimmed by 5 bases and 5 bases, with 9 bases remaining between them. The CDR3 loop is CASSEGLTEAFF. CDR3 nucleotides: TGTGCCAGTAGTGAGGGATTGACTGAAGCTTTCTTT.

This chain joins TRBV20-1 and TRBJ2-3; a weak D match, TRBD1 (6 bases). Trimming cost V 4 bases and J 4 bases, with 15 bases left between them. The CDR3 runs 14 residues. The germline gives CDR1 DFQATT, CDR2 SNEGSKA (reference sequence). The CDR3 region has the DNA TGCAGTGCTAAGACTCTCCAGGGGTCAGATACGCAGTATTTT. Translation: CSAKTLQGSDTQYF.

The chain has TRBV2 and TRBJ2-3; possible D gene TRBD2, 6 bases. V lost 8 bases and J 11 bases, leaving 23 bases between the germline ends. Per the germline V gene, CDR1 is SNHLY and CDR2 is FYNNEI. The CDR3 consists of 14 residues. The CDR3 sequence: CASRPDSGGDWQYF. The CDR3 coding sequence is TGTGCCAGCCGCCCGGATAGCGGAGGGGATTGGCAGTATTTT.

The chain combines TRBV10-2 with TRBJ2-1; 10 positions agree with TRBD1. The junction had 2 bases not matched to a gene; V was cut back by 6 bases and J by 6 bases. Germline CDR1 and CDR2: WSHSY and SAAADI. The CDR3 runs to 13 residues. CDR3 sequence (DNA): TGCGCCAGCAGGAGGGACAGGGGCAATGAGCAGTTCTTC. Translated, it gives CASRRDRGNEQFF.

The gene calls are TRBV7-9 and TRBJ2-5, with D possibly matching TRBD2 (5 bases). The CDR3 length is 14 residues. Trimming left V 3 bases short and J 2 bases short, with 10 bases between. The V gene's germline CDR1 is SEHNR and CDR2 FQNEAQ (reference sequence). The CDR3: CASSFGGRQETQYF. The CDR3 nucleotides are TGTGCCAGCAGCTTCGGAGGACGACAAGAGACCCAGTACTTC.

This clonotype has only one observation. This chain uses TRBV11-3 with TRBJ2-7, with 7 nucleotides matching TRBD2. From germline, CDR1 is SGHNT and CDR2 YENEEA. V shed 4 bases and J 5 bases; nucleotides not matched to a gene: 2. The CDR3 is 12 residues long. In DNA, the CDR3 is TGTGCCAGCAGCTCCGGGGGGAACGAGCAGTACTTC. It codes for CASSSGGNEQYF.